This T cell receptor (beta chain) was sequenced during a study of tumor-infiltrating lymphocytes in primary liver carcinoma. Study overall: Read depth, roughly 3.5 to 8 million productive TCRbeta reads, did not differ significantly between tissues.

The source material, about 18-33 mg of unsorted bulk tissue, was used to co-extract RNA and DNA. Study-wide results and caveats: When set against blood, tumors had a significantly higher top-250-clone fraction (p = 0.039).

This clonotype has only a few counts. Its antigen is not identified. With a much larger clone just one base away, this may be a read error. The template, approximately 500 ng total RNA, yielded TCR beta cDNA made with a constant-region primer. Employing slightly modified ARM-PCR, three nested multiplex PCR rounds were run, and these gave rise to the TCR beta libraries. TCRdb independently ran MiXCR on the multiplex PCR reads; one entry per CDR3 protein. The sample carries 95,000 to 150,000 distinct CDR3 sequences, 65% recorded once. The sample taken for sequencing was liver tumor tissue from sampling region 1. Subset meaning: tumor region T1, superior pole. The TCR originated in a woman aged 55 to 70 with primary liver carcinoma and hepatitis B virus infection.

The CDR3 DNA follows: TGTGCCAGCAGACTAGACTTATCCTACGAGCAGCACTTC. This gives the protein CASRLDLSYEQHF. V gene TRBV6-6 combines with J gene TRBJ2-7; maybe TRBD2 (5 bases). Germline CDR1 reads MNHNY; CDR2 reads SVGAGI (reference sequence). The CDR3 sequence is 13 residues long.